This T cell receptor beta chain was captured by sequencing in a study of cytomegalovirus exposure and HLA in healthy donors. 13 Jbeta primers and 60 Vbeta primers were used for the PCR. Generated by immunoSEQ multiplex PCR, the TCRdb table keeps only in-frame clones and is missing some. The repertoire holds roughly 170,000 clones, with 70% to 85% as singletons. The CDR3 totals 15 residues. V was shortened by 4 bases and J by 10 bases, with 17 bases between the two germline ends. The germline V gene encodes CDR1 SNHLY and CDR2 FYNNEI. Sequenced: PBMCs. The sequence was collected from a girl aged 2-10 years in good health and CMV-seropositive. The chain recombines TRBV2 with TRBJ1-6; maybe TRBD1 (5 bases). CDR3 sequence: CASSGIWGERSPLHF. In DNA, the CDR3 is TGTGCCAGCAGTGGGATATGGGGGGAAAGATCACCCCTCCACTTT.